This entry lists 2 T cell receptor beta chains sequenced from one sample in a study of identical twins. Each CDR3 protein gets one entry after TCRdb re-called the 5' RACE reads with MiXCR. The data contain 150,000 or so distinct CDR3 sequences, 3% to 4% of them singletons. Sequencing was performed on memory T cells sorted from blood. All receptors come from a man aged 18 to 29 in good health.

This clonotype was recorded many times. This sequence joins TRBV3-1 and TRBJ1-2; the match to TRBD1 covers 10 bases. This CDR3 region has 16 residues. Germline trimming cut 1 base from V and 3 bases from J; bases unmatched to any gene: 5. Germline CDR1 reads LGHDT; CDR2 reads YNNKEL (reference sequence). CDR3 amino acids: CASSQAGQGNDYGYTF. Here the CDR3 DNA reads TGTGCCAGCAGCCAAGCGGGACAGGGGAACGACTATGGCTACACCTTC. Combining the CDR3 with reference TRBV3-1 and TRBJ1-2 gives the whole variable domain DTAVSQTPKYLVTQMGNDKSIKCEQNLGHDTMYWYKQDSKKFLKIMFSYNNKELIINETVPNRFSPKSPDKAHLNLHINSLELGDSAVYFCASSQAGQGNDYGYTFGSGTRLTVV.

This clonotype was found many times. The chain has TRBV24-1 and TRBJ1-1; a possible D gene is TRBD1 (5 bases). The CDR3 has 15 residues. Looked up from germline, CDR1 is KGHDR and CDR2 is SFDVKD. V was shortened by 5 bases and J by 1 base, with 13 bases between the two germline ends. CDR3 sequence (DNA): TGTGCCACCAGTGGGCGGGGCAACTCGAACACTGAAGCTTTCTTT. Its translation is CATSGRGNSNTEAFF.